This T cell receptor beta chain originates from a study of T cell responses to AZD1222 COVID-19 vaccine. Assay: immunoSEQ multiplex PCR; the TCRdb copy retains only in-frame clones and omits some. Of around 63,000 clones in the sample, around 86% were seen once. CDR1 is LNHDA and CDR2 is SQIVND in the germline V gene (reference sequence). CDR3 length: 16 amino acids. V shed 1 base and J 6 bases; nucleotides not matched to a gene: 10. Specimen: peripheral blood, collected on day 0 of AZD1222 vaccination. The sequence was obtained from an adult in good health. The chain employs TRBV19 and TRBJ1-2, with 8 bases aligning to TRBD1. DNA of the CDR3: TGTGCCAGTAGTATAGCGCCCTCACACAGGGGGAATGGCTACACCTTC. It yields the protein CASSIAPSHRGNGYTF.